This entry describes one TCR beta chain. Its binding antigen is unknown. The record has no base qualities; no much larger clone is one base away. The germline V end is reduced by 4 bases and the J end by 1 base; junction bases left unmatched: 10. Including cysteine and phenylalanine, the CDR3 has 15 amino acids. The DNA shown is the 45-base CDR3, in frame from base 1. According to the germline V gene, CDR1 reads SQVTM and CDR2 reads ANQGSEA. The data were obtained in a study of Ad26.COV2.S vaccination and SARS-CoV-2 variants (dated by TCRdb to the early 2020s). Concerning the study at large: Donors in the vaccine arm were drawn from COV1001, a multicentre, randomized, double-blind, placebo-controlled phase I-IIa trial testing Ad26.COV2.S in healthy adults. Sequencing of the TCRbeta repertoire served to evaluate the specificity and breadth of SARS-CoV-2-reactive T cell receptors following Ad26.COV2.S vaccination. Ad26.COV2.S was administered intramuscularly at 5 x 10^10 or 1 x 10^11 viral particles, either as a single shot or as two shots given 56 days apart. A total of roughly 30 samples were included in the TCR-sequenced set, comprising roughly 19 Ad26.COV2.S vaccine recipients, 5 placebo recipients and 8 SARS-CoV-2 convalescent individuals. Participants in the trial were split at random into five groups of five each, receiving low-dose or high-dose Ad26.COV2.S once or twice, or else placebo on both occasions. Throughout the experiments and outcome assessment, investigators stayed blinded to trial group allocation. The paper as a whole reports these results and caveats: Comparable non-spike TCR breadth was observed between vaccine and placebo recipients, consistent with only spike being contained in the vaccine. After vaccination, substantial breadth of spike-specific CD8+ and CD4+ T cell responses was reported. The study was not powered for comparison of responses between vaccine doses or regimens. According to the authors, total T cell responses may have been underestimated by the TCR breadth and depth analyses. Spike-specific TCR breadth was higher in Ad26.COV2.S recipients than in placebo recipients (P = 0.0014).

The treatment or condition label corresponds to: approximately 18 received Ad26.COV2.S at low or high dose, single or two shots; about 5 received placebo; per-sample allocation not given. For vaccine and placebo recipients, the sequenced repertoires came from samples collected on day 63 after the first injection. In Cohort 1b, 25 adults aged 18-55 years were enrolled at a single site in Boston, USA, between 29 July and 7 August 2020. Ad26.COV2.S consisted of a replication-incompetent adenovirus type 26 vector by which a prefusion-stabilized SARS-CoV-2 spike protein from the original Wuhan strain was expressed. The immunoSEQ Assay was the method used to sequence TCRbeta CDR3 regions. After extraction, genomic DNA underwent amplification by bias-controlled multiplex PCR, followed by high-throughput sequencing. The study's own analysis went as follows. To quantify the absolute abundance of every unique TCRbeta CDR3 region, sequences were collapsed and filtered. T cell fraction was estimated by normalization of TCRbeta template counts to usable DNA, with usable DNA being measured through amplification of reference genes present in all nucleated cells. Repertoire TCRs were annotated as SARS-CoV-2-specific when V gene, CDR3 amino acid sequence and J gene were exactly matched to a known reactive TCR set. The reference SARS-CoV-2 TCR set came from MIRA and was filtered for enrichment in COVID-19-positive ImmuneCODE repertoires, removing public or cross-reactive TCRs. Using the MIRA antigens, annotated TCRs were further analysed by specific ORF or by position within an ORF. Breadth was defined as annotated unique rearrangements over total unique productive rearrangements; depth was the summed frequency of those rearrangements. Two-sided Wilcoxon rank-sum tests were used to compare TCR breadth between groups. Held by TCRdb, this immuneACCESS table contains in-frame sequences only and omits some clones. Under half of the omission traces to an unresolved V gene where checked; the cause of the rest is unknown. For V, J and clone size, that table is used; D and trimming come from the DNA. The sample table contains 200,000 to 250,000 clones; only one count was recorded for approximately 88% of them. The top ten hold over 8.5% of the sample.

The chain employs TRBV29-1 and TRBJ2-7; 7 nucleotides in the junction match TRBD1. The TCR originated in a person between 18 and 65 years old who received the Ad26.COV2.S COVID-19 vaccine or a placebo. The sample here was peripheral blood, taken in a trial of Ad26.COV2.S vaccine versus placebo. The CDR3 loop reads CSVGVETGSSYEQYF. The bases are TGCAGCGTTGGGGTAGAGACAGGGAGTTCCTACGAGCAGTACTTC.